The 20 T cell receptor beta chains given below trace back to one sample, sequenced in a study of blood T cell repertoires in COVID-19. Sequencing was performed with immunoSEQ multiplex PCR; in TCRdb, only in-frame clones are kept and a portion is missing. This table holds approximately 500,000 clones, around 90% found once. Sequences were obtained from peripheral blood. The source of these receptors is a woman between 45 and 60 years old with COVID-19, enrolled during active disease.

The chain recombines TRBV18 with TRBJ2-6; tentative D call: TRBD1 (5 bases). Germline-derived CDR1 and CDR2 are KGHSH and LQKENI. The CDR3 has 15 amino acids. The V and J ends lost 5 bases and 4 bases respectively, with 12 bases between them. CDR3 nucleotides: TGTGCCAGCTCAGAGAGACAGACGGGGGCCAACGTCCTGACTTTC. This encodes CASSERQTGANVLTF.

On this clone: The sample holds other DNA sequences that translate to the same CDR3. The CDR3 DNA follows: TGTGCCATCAGTGAGTCGGGACAGGGAAATGAAAAACTGTTTTTT. This gives the protein CAISESGQGNEKLFF. This chain connects TRBV10-3 to TRBJ1-4, with 9 bases that match TRBD1. The V and J ends lost 0 bases and 5 bases, in that order; junction bases with no gene match: 1. CDR1 is ENHRY, CDR2 SYGVKD, per germline. This CDR3 has 15 residues.

The rearrangement links TRBV5-4 to TRBJ2-3; D is ambiguous. The CDR3 runs 15 residues. V was shortened by 1 base and J by 0 bases, with 9 bases between the two germline ends. Germline values: CDR1 SGHNT, CDR2 YYREEE (reference sequence). CDR3: CASSLPGSSTDTQYF. DNA of the CDR3: TGTGCCAGCAGCTTGCCAGGTTCTAGCACAGATACGCAGTATTTT.

This chain uses TRBV18 with TRBJ2-2, with TRBD1 matching 8 bases. This CDR3 comprises 15 residues. J gave up 1 base and V 3 bases, and 1 base lay outside the gene matches. The germline CDR1 and CDR2 sequences are KGHSH and LQKENI. The CDR3 DNA follows: TGTGCCAGCTCACCTGGGACAGGGAACACCGGGGAGCTGTTTTTT. Protein: CASSPGTGNTGELFF. The complete variable domain, with remaining parts taken from reference TRBV18 and TRBJ2-2, reads NAGVMQNPRHLVRRRGQEARLRCSPMKGHSHVYWYRQLPEEGLKFMVYLQKENIIDESGMPKERFSAEFPKEGPSILRIQQVVRGDSAAYFCASSPGTGNTGELFFGEGSRLTVL.

This chain joins TRBV9 and TRBJ2-6; TRBD1 matches at 9 bases. The CDR3 contains 20 residues. J lost 2 bases, V lost 4 bases, and 16 bases had no gene match. Germline V CDR1 and CDR2: SGDLS, YYNGEE. This CDR3 reads CASSLDYAGQGIAGANVLTF. The CDR3 nucleotides read TGTGCCAGCAGCCTAGATTACGCCGGACAGGGGATCGCTGGGGCCAACGTCCTGACTTTC.

This clone has more than one count but fewer than ten. The chain carries TRBV24-1 and TRBJ2-2; no clear D. V lost 1 base and J lost 0, with 8 bases in between. Germline assignment: CDR1 KGHDR and CDR2 SFDVKD. This CDR3 is built from 16 residues. DNA of the CDR3: TGTGCCACCAGTGATTTCTCTAGGTCGAACACCGGGGAGCTGTTTTTT. Translating it yields CATSDFSRSNTGELFF.

This chain connects TRBV12-3 or TRBV12-4 to TRBJ1-5; 7 nucleotides align to TRBD1. The CDR3 covers 13 residues. The junction had 3 bases not matched to a gene; V was cut back by 5 bases and J by 5 bases. CDR3 bases: TGTGCCAGCAGTCACAGGGGAGATCAGCCCCAGCATTTT. Translated, it gives CASSHRGDQPQHF.

V is TRBV18 and J is TRBJ2-6; the D is unclear. Trimming removed 2 bases from V and 0 bases from J, with 11 bases in between. There are 17 residues in the CDR3. Germline V gene sequence: CDR1 KGHSH, CDR2 LQKENI. The CDR3 sequence is CASSPVAPSSGANVLTF. The CDR3 nucleotides are TGTGCCAGCTCACCAGTCGCCCCGAGCTCTGGGGCCAACGTCCTGACTTTC.

CDR3 residues: CASSPRRGELFEQFF. CDR3 sequence (DNA): TGTGCCAGCTCACCAAGACGGGGGGAACTCTTTGAGCAGTTCTTC. The V call is TRBV18, the J call TRBJ2-1; 7 bases map to TRBD2. Trimming cost V 2 bases and J 9 bases; bases outside gene matches: 10. CDR1 KGHSH and CDR2 LQKENI come from the germline V gene. The CDR3 has 15 residues.

The CDR3 DNA is TGTGCCAGCAGTGAAAGGGGAGGAATAACCTACGAGCAGTACTTC. It specifies CASSERGGITYEQYF. The rearrangement links TRBV2 to TRBJ2-7; D perhaps matches TRBD2 (6 bases). The CDR3 is made up of 15 amino acids. The germline V gene encodes CDR1 SNHLY and CDR2 FYNNEI. Deletions cut 2 bases from V and 2 bases from J, with 13 bases between.

The rearrangement joins TRBV6-2 or TRBV6-3 to TRBJ2-7; D gene unclear. The CDR3 consists of 12 residues. Germline V gene lookup returns CDR1 MNHEY and CDR2 SVGEGT. The V end lost 3 bases, the J end lost 7 bases, and 10 bases lay between the germline ends. The chain's CDR3 is CASSYWLTEQYF. DNA of the CDR3: TGTGCCAGCAGTTATTGGCTTACGGAGCAGTACTTC.

This clone is a singleton in its sample. The V gene is TRBV24-1, the J gene TRBJ1-5; TRBD1 matches 9 bases. J lost 6 bases, V lost 8 bases, and 4 bases had no gene match. The CDR3 covers 13 residues. Germline V gene data show CDR1 as KGHDR and CDR2 as SFDVKD. The CDR3 region has the DNA TGTGCCACCAACGGACAGGGGACTCAGCCCCAGCATTTT. The encoded protein is CATNGQGTQPQHF.

As for this clone: Other DNA sequences within the sample encode an identical CDR3. The chain joins TRBV30 to TRBJ1-2; 7 bases are shared with TRBD1. This CDR3 is built from 11 residues. Trimming at V came to 0 bases and at J to 8 bases, leaving 0 bases not matched to a gene. Germline CDR1 GTSNPN, CDR2 SVGIG (reference sequence). The CDR3 DNA reads TGTGCCTGGAGTGTAGGGGGCGGCTACACCTTC. It translates to CAWSVGGGYTF.

This clone was recorded once. The gene calls are TRBV3-1 (or the pseudogene TRBV3-2) and TRBJ1-5, with TRBD1 as a possible D gene (6 bases). The germline gives CDR1 LGHDT, CDR2 YNNKEL (reference sequence). V lost 5 bases, J lost 6 bases, and 17 bases lay in between. The CDR3 contains 15 residues. The CDR3 nucleotides are TGTGCCAGCAGCGATACGACAGGCCGCGCTCAGCCCCAGCATTTT. The encoded protein is CASSDTTGRAQPQHF.

The chain links TRBV18 to TRBJ1-2; 7 bases match TRBD1. Germline loops: CDR1 KGHSH, CDR2 LQKENI. Losses at the gene ends were 5 bases for V and 4 bases for J; bases not matched to a gene: 4. This CDR3 is built from 13 residues. CDR3 sequence: CASSDRAGYGYTF. In DNA form, the CDR3 reads TGTGCCAGCTCAGACAGGGCGGGCTATGGCTACACCTTC.

This clone was counted a few times. The chain links TRBV2 to TRBJ1-2; D gene uncertain. Germline V gives CDR1 SNHLY, CDR2 FYNNEI. With 3 bases removed from V and 7 bases from J, the gap between germline ends came to 12 bases. The CDR3 sequence is 13 residues long. The CDR3 DNA sequence: TGTGCCAGCAGTGATGGCGCGGTGGGTGGCTACACCTTC. It yields the protein CASSDGAVGGYTF.

The genes are TRBV27 and TRBJ1-6; a possible D gene is TRBD1 (5 bases). V was trimmed by 5 bases and J by 7 bases, leaving 12 bases between them. The CDR3 runs to 14 residues. The germline V gene encodes CDR1 MNHEY and CDR2 SMNVEV (reference sequence). The CDR3 here is CASSGPGVNSPLHF. The CDR3 DNA sequence: TGTGCCAGCAGTGGACCGGGGGTAAATTCACCCCTCCACTTT.

This chain links TRBV5-1 with TRBJ2-3; D is ambiguous. From germline, CDR1 is SGHRS and CDR2 YFSETQ. V lost 3 bases to trimming and J lost 0 bases, with 8 bases between them. This CDR3 spans 14 amino acids. The CDR3 region has the DNA TGCGCCAGCAGCTCCCTTTCCAGCACAGATACGCAGTATTTT. The encoded protein is CASSSLSSTDTQYF. Full variable domain (outside the CDR3, taken from reference TRBV5-1 and TRBJ2-3): KAGVTQTPRYLIKTRGQQVTLSCSPISGHRSVSWYQQTPGQGLQFLFEYFSETQRNKGNFPGRFSGRQFSNSRSEMNVSTLELGDSALYLCASSSLSSTDTQYFGPGTRLTVL.

This sequence joins TRBV5-4 and TRBJ1-1; 7 bases are shared with TRBD1. Germline V gives CDR1 SGHNT, CDR2 YYREEE (reference sequence). The trim removed 0 bases at V and 3 bases at J, leaving 8 bases unmatched. This CDR3 has 16 amino acids. The CDR3 DNA reads TGTGCCAGCAGCTTGGATTTGGAGGGGGCTGACACTGAAGCTTTCTTT. This translates into CASSLDLEGADTEAFF.

This chain joins TRBV25-1 and TRBJ1-2; D not certain. CDR3 length: 12 residues. Trimming cost V 3 bases and J 4 bases, with 6 bases left between them. CDR1 and CDR2 from the germline V gene are MGHDK and SYGVNS. The CDR3 DNA follows: TGTGCCAGCAGTGAGGCGGCCTATGGCTACACCTTC. This codes for CASSEAAYGYTF.